These T cell receptor beta chains were read from a single sample in a study of T cells in localized non-small cell lung cancer. Clones were read by immunoSEQ multiplex PCR, and TCRdb kept only the in-frame ones, dropping some. The sample yields about 24,000 clones, 80% to 85% seen once. The sample in question was PBMCs, obtained before any cancer treatment. The receptor set was obtained from a man aged 35-75 years with stage II lung adenocarcinoma. Each CDR3 is given with its conserved first and last residue. A D gene is named only where the DNA matches it firmly. Some rows have no size entry. The others give once, few or many, or a class for an expanded clone.

CDR3: CASSQFGTGGAGQTQYF
DNA: TGCGCCAGCAGTCAATTCGGGACAGGGGGCGCGGGACAGACCCAGTACTTC
D: TRBD1
J: TRBJ2-5
V: TRBV23-1
size: once

CDR3: CASSQRYSWGGTSTDTQYF
DNA: TGTGCCAGCAGCCAACGCTATAGTTGGGGCGGTACTAGCACAGATACGCAGTATTTT
D: .
J: TRBJ2-3
V: TRBV14
size: .

CDR3: CASSQEGRGYGYTF
DNA: TGCGCCAGCAGCCAAGAGGGCAGGGGCTATGGCTACACCTTC
D: .
J: TRBJ1-2
V: TRBV4-1
size: .

CDR3: CASSFAGLNQPQHF
DNA: TGTGCCAGCAGCTTTGCGGGGCTCAATCAGCCCCAGCATTTT
D: .
J: TRBJ1-5
V: TRBV7-9
size: .

CDR3: CASSLNRGTNTEAFF
DNA: TGTGCCAGCAGTTTAAACAGGGGGACGAACACTGAAGCTTTCTTT
D: TRBD1
J: TRBJ1-1
V: TRBV6-5
size: .

CDR3: CASSSGQGVVGNQPQHF
DNA: TGTGCCAGCAGCTCTGGACAGGGGGTTGTTGGCAATCAGCCCCAGCATTTT
D: TRBD1
J: TRBJ1-5
V: TRBV5-8
size: .

CDR3: CATQDRAGQPQHF
DNA: TGTGCCACCCAGGACAGGGCGGGACAGCCCCAGCATTTT
D: TRBD1
J: TRBJ1-5
V: TRBV10-3
size: .

CDR3: CASTAGAYEQYF
DNA: TGTGCCAGCACCGCGGGGGCCTACGAGCAGTACTTC
D: TRBD2
J: TRBJ2-7
V: TRBV2
size: once

CDR3: CASSWEGSTEAFF
DNA: TGTGCCAGCAGTTGGGAGGGTAGCACTGAAGCTTTCTTT
D: .
J: TRBJ1-1
V: TRBV27
size: .

CDR3: CASSTDGQRADEQFF
DNA: TGCGCCAGCAGCACGGACGGACAGAGGGCCGATGAGCAGTTCTTC
D: .
J: TRBJ2-1
V: TRBV5-1
size: .

CDR3: CASSPVSGAGRNNYGYTF
DNA: TGTGCCAGCTCTCCAGTCTCCGGGGCGGGGAGGAATAACTATGGCTACACCTTC
D: .
J: TRBJ1-2
V: TRBV18
size: .

CDR3: CASSFHTGFRNSPLHF
DNA: TGTGCCAGCAGCTTCCATACAGGTTTTAGGAATTCACCCCTCCACTTT
D: .
J: TRBJ1-6
V: TRBV13
size: .

CDR3: CASSLPQGEGNTEAFF
DNA: TGCGCCAGCAGCTTGCCACAGGGTGAAGGCAACACTGAAGCTTTCTTT
D: .
J: TRBJ1-1
V: TRBV5-1
size: .

CDR3: CASSDFRDQPQHF
DNA: TGTGCCAGCAGTGATTTCCGGGACCAGCCCCAGCATTTT
D: .
J: TRBJ1-5
V: TRBV2
size: .

CDR3: CASSPPDTSGANVLTF
DNA: TGTGCCAGCTCACCACCAGACACCTCTGGGGCCAACGTCCTGACTTTC
D: .
J: TRBJ2-6
V: TRBV18
size: .

CDR3: CASSQWPVIYF
DNA: TGTGCCAGCAGCCAATGGCCCGTGATTTATTTT
D: .
J: TRBJ2-3
V: TRBV14
size: .

CDR3: CASSPLWGDGYTF
DNA: TGTGCCAGCTCACCCCTCTGGGGAGATGGCTACACCTTC
D: .
J: TRBJ1-2
V: TRBV18
size: .

CDR3: CASSSKGQSLYGYTF
DNA: TGTGCCAGCAGCTCAAAAGGACAGTCTCTCTATGGCTACACCTTC
D: .
J: TRBJ1-2
V: TRBV7-2
size: .

CDR3: CASSQDQQGRSYGYTF
DNA: TGCGCCAGCAGCCAAGATCAGCAGGGGCGAAGCTATGGCTACACCTTC
D: .
J: TRBJ1-2
V: TRBV4-1
size: .

CDR3: CASSFNRGSTNEKLFF
DNA: TGTGCCAGCAGCTTTAACAGGGGATCAACTAATGAAAAACTGTTTTTT
D: TRBD1
J: TRBJ1-4
V: TRBV5-8
size: .

CDR3: CASSLGGLNTEAFF
DNA: TGTGCCAGCAGCTTGGGGGGGCTCAACACTGAAGCTTTCTTT
D: .
J: TRBJ1-1
V: TRBV5-4
size: .

CDR3: CASSGHRKDSPLHF
DNA: TGCGCCAGCAGTGGACACCGGAAAGATTCACCCCTCCACTTT
D: .
J: TRBJ1-6
V: TRBV10-1
size: .

CDR3: CASSPQGESTTQYF
DNA: TGTGCCAGCAGTCCCCAGGGGGAGAGTACGACCCAGTACTTC
D: TRBD1
J: TRBJ2-5
V: TRBV6-9
size: .

CDR3: CASSLLTGLQETQYF
DNA: TGTGCCAGCAGCTTATTGACAGGCCTCCAAGAGACCCAGTACTTC
D: .
J: TRBJ2-5
V: TRBV7-8
size: .

CDR3: CASSQQAGGKNIQYF
DNA: TGTGCCAGCAGCCAACAGGCGGGGGGAAAAAACATTCAGTACTTC
D: TRBD2
J: TRBJ2-4
V: TRBV7-9
size: .